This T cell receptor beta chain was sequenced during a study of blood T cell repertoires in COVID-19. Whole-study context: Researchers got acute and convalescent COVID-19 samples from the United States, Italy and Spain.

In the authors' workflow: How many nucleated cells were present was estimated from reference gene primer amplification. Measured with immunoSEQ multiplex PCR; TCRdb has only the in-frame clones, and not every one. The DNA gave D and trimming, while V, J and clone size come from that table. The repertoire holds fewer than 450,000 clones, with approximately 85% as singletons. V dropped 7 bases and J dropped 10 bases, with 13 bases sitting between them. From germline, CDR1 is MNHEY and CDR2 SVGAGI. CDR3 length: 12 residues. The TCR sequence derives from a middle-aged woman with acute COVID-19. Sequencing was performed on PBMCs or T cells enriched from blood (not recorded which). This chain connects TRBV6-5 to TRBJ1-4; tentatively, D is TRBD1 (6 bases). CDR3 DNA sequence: TGTGCCAGCAAGGGGGTACGCGGAAAACTGTTTTTT. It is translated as CASKGVRGKLFF.